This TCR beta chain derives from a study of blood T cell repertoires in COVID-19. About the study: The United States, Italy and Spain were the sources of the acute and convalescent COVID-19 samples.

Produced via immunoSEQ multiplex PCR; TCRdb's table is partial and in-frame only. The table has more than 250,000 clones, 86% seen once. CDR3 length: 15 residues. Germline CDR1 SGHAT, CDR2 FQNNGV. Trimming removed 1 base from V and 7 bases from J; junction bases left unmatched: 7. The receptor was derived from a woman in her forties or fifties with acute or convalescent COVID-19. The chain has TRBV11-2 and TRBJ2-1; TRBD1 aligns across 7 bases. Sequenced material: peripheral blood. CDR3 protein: CASSLARGSGNEQFF. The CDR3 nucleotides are TGTGCCAGCAGCTTAGCCAGGGGGTCGGGTAATGAGCAGTTCTTC.